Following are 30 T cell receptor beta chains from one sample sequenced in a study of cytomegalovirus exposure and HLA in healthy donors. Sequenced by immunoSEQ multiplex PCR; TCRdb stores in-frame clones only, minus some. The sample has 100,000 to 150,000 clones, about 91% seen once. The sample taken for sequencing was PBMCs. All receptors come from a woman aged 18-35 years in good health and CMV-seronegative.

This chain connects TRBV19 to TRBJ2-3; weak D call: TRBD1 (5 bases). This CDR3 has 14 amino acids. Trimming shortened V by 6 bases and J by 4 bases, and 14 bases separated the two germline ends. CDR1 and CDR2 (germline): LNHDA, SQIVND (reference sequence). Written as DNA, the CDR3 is TGTGCCAGTAGCCTCCAGGGCGGTCCAGATACGCAGTATTTT. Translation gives CASSLQGGPDTQYF.

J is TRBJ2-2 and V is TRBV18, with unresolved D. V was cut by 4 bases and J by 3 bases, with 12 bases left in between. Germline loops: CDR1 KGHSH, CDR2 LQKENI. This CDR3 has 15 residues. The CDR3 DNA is TGTGCCAGCTCACTAAGAACAGTCGACACCGGGGAGCTGTTTTTT. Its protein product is CASSLRTVDTGELFF.

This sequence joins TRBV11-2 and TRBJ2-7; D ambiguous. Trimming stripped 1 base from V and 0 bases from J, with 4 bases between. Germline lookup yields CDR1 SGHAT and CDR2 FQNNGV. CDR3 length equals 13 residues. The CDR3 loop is CASSLGVSYEQYF. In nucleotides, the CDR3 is TGTGCCAGCAGCTTAGGCGTCTCCTACGAGCAGTACTTC.

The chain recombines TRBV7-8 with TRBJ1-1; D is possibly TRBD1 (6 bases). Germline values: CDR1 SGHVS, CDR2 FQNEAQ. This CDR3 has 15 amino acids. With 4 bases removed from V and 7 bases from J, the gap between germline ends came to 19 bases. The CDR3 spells CASSSLLKGVGEAFF. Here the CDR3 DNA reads TGTGCCAGCAGCTCCCTACTTAAGGGGGTTGGTGAAGCTTTCTTT.

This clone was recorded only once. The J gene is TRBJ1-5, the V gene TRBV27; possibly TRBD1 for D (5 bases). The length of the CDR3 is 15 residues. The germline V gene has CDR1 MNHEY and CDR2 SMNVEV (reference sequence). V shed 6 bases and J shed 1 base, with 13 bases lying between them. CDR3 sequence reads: CASREGMLSNQPQHF. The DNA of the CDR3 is TGTGCCAGCAGGGAGGGGATGCTGAGCAATCAGCCCCAGCATTTT.

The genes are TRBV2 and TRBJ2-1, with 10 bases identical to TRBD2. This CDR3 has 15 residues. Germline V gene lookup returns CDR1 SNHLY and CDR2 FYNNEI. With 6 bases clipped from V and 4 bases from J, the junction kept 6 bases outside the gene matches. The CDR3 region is CASSAERGGYNEQFF. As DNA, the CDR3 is TGTGCCAGCAGCGCTGAGCGGGGGGGATACAATGAGCAGTTCTTC.

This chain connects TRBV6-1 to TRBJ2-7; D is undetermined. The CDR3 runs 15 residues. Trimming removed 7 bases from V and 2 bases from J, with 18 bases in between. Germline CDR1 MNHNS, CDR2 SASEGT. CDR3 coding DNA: TGTGCCAGCACTGAGCCCCCACTTAGTACCTACGAGCAGTACTTC. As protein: CASTEPPLSTYEQYF.

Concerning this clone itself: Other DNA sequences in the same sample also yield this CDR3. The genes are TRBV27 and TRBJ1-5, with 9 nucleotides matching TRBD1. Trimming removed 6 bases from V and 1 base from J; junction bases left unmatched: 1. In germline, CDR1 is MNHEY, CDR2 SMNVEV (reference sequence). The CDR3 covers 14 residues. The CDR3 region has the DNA TGTGCCAGCAGGACAGGGGGGAGCAATCAGCCCCAGCATTTT. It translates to CASRTGGSNQPQHF.

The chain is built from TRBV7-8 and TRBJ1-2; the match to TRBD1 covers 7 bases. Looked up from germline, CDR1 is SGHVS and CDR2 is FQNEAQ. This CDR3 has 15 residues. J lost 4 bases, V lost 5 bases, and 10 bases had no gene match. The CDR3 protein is CASSQQGSNPYGYTF. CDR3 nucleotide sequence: TGTGCCAGCAGCCAACAGGGGTCCAATCCCTATGGCTACACCTTC.

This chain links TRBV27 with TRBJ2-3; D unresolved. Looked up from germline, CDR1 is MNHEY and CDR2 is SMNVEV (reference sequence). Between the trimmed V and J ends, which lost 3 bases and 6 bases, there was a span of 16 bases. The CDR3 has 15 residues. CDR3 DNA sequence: TGTGCCAGCAGTTTCTTTTACGAGACATCGGATACGCAGTATTTT. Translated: CASSFFYETSDTQYF.

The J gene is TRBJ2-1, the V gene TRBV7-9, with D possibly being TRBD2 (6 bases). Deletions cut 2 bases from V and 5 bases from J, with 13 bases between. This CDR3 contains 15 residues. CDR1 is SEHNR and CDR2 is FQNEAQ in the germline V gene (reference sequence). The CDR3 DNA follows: TGTGCCAGCAGCTTATTCGGGGGTGCAGACAATGAGCAGTTCTTC. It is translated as CASSLFGGADNEQFF.

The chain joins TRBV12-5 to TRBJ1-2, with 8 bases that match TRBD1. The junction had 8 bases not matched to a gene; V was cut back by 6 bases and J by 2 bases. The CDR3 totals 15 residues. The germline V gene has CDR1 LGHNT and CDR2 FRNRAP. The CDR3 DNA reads TGTGCTAGTGGCCTCGGACAGGGACCAAACTATGGCTACACCTTC. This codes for CASGLGQGPNYGYTF.

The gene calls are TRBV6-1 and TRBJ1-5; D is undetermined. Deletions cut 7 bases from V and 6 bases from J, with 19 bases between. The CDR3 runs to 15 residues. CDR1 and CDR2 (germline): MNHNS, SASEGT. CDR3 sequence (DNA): TGTGCCAGCACCCACGCGGGTGACTTGGGTCAGCCCCAGCATTTT. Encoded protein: CASTHAGDLGQPQHF.

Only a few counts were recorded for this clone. CDR3 nucleotide sequence: TGTGCCAGCAGCTTGGGGTATGGACAAGGCTATGGCTACACCTTC. Amino acid sequence: CASSLGYGQGYGYTF. V gene TRBV5-4 combines with J gene TRBJ1-2; a weak D match, TRBD1 (5 bases). Per germline, CDR1 SGHNT and CDR2 YYREEE (reference sequence). The CDR3 runs to 15 residues. The ends were cut back, 0 bases at V and 4 bases at J, with 13 bases in the middle.

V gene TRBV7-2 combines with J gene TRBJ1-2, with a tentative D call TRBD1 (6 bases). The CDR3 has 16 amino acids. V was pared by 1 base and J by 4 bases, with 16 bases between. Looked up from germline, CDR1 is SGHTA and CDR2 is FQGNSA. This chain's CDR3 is CASSLVAGGGRYGYTF. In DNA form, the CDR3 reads TGTGCCAGCAGCTTAGTAGCCGGTGGGGGCCGCTATGGCTACACCTTC.

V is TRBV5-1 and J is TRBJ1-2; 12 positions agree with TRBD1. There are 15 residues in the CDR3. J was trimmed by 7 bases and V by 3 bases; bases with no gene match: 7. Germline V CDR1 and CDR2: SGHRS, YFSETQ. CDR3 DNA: TGCGCCAGCAGCTCGGGACAGGGGGCGCTTCCTGGCTACACCTTC. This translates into CASSSGQGALPGYTF.

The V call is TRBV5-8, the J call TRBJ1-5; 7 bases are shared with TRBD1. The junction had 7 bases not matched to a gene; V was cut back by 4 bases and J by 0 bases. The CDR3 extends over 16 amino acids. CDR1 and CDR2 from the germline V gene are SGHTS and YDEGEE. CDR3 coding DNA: TGTGCCAGCAGCCCCGGGACAGACAATAGCAATCAGCCCCAGCATTTT. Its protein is CASSPGTDNSNQPQHF. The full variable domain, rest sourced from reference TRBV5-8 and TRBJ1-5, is EAGVTQSPTHLIKTRGQQATLRCSPISGHTSVYWYQQALGLGLQFLLWYDEGEERNRGNFPPRFSGRQFPNYSSELNVNALELEDSALYLCASSPGTDNSNQPQHFGDGTRLSIL.

The CDR3 protein is CASKTGFMYEKLFF. In DNA, the CDR3 is TGTGCCAGCAAAACAGGGTTTATGTATGAAAAACTGTTTTTT. The chain recombines TRBV6-1 with TRBJ1-4; weak D call: TRBD1 (6 bases). This CDR3 spans 14 amino acids. Trimming stripped 7 bases from V and 6 bases from J, with 15 bases between. The germline gives CDR1 MNHNS, CDR2 SASEGT.

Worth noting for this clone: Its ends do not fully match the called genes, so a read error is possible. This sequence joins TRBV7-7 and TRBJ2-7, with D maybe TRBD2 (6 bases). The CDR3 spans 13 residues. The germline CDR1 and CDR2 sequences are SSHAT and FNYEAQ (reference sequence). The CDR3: CASSSPSSGEQYF. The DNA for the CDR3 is TGTGCTAGCAGCTCACCCTCCAGCGGGGAGCAGTACTTC.

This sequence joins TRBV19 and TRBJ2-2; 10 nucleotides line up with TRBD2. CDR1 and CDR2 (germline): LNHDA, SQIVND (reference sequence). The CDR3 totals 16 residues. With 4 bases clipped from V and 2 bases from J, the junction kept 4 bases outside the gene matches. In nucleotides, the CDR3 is TGTGCCAGTAGTAGAGGACTAGCGGTAAACACCGGGGAGCTGTTTTTT. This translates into CASSRGLAVNTGELFF.

CDR3 loop: CASSQISGGPSEQFF. The CDR3 bases are TGCGCCAGCAGCCAAATTAGCGGGGGGCCGAGTGAGCAGTTCTTC. The chain employs TRBV4-1 and TRBJ2-1; 10 bases map to TRBD2. The CDR3 totals 15 residues. With V trimmed by 2 bases and J by 9 bases, 7 bases remained unmatched. Germline CDR1 MGHRA, CDR2 YSYEKL.

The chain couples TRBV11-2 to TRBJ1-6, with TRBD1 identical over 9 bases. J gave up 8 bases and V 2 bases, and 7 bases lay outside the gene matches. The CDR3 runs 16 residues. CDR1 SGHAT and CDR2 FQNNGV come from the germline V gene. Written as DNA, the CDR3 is TGTGCCAGCAGCTTATGGTCGGGACAGGGCGATTCACCCCTCCACTTT. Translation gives CASSLWSGQGDSPLHF.

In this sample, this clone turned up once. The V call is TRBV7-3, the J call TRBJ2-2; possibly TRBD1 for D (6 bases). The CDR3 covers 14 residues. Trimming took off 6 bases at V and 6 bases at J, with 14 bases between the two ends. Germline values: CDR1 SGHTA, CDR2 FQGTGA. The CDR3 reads CASRIDTGPGELFF. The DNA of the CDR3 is TGTGCCAGCAGAATAGATACAGGGCCCGGGGAGCTGTTTTTT.

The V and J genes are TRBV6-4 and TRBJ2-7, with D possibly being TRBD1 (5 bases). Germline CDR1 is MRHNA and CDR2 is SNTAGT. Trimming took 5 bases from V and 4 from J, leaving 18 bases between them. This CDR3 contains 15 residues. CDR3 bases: TGTGCCAGCAGTTTGTATCAGGGCTCCGAGTACGAGCAGTACTTC. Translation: CASSLYQGSEYEQYF.

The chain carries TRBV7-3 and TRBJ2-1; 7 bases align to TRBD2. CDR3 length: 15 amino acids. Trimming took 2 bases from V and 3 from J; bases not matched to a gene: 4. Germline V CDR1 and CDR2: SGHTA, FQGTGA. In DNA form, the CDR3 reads TGTGCCAGCAGCTTAGACCCTAGCGGCTACAATGAGCAGTTCTTC. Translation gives CASSLDPSGYNEQFF. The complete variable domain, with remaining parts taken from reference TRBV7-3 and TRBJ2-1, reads GAGVSQTPSNKVTEKGKYVELRCDPISGHTALYWYRQSLGQGPEFLIYFQGTGAADDSGLPNDRFFAVRPEGSVSTLKIQRTERGDSAVYLCASSLDPSGYNEQFFGPGTRLTVL.

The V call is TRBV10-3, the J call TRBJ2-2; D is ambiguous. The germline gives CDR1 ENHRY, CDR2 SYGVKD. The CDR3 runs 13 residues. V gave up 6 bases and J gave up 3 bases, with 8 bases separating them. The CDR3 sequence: CAIRARDTGELFF. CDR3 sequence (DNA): TGTGCCATCAGGGCCCGGGACACCGGGGAGCTGTTTTTT.

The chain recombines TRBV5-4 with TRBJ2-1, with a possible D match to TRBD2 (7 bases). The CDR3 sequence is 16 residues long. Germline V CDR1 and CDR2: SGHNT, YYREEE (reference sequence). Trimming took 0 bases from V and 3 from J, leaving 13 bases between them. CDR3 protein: CASSLAPGGLYNEQFF. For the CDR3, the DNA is TGTGCCAGCAGCTTGGCTCCGGGGGGCCTCTACAATGAGCAGTTCTTC.

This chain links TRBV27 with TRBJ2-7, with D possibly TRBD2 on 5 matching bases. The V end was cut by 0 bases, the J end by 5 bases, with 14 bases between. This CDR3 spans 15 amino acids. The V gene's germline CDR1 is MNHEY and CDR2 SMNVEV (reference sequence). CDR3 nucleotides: TGTGCCAGCAGTTTATCGATTTCCGGGAACCACGAGCAGTACTTC. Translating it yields CASSLSISGNHEQYF.

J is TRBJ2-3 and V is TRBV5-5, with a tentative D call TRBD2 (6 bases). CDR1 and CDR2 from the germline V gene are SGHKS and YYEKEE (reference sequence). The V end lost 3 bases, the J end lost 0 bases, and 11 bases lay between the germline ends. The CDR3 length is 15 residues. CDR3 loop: CASSSVGGSTDTQYF. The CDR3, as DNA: TGTGCCAGCAGCTCCGTGGGGGGAAGCACAGATACGCAGTATTTT. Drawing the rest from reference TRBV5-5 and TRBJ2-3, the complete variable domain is DAGVTQSPTHLIKTRGQQVTLRCSPISGHKSVSWYQQVLGQGPQFIFQYYEKEERGRGNFPDRFSARQFPNYSSELNVNALLLGDSALYLCASSSVGGSTDTQYFGPGTRLTVL.

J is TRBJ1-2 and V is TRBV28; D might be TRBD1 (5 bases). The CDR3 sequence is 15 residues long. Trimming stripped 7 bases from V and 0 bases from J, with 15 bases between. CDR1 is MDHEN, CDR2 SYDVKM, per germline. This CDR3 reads CASKRAGNTNYGYTF. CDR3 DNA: TGTGCCAGCAAGAGAGCAGGGAATACTAACTATGGCTACACCTTC.